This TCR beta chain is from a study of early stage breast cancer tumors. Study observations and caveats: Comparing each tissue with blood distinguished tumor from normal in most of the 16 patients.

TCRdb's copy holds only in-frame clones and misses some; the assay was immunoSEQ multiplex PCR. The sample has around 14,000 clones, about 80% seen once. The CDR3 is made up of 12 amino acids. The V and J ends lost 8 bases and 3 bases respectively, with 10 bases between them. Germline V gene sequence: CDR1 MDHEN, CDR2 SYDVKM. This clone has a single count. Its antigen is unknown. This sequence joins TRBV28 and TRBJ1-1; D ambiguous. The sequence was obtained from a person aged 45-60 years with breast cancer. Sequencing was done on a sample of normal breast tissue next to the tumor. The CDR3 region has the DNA TGTGCCAGCGGTGCTATAGACACTGAAGCTTTCTTT. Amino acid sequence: CASGAIDTEAFF.